This T cell receptor (beta chain) was recorded in a study of T cell responses to AZD1222 COVID-19 vaccine. The CDR3 runs 13 residues. Germline CDR1 reads SGHTS; CDR2 reads YDEGEE. The V end lost 3 bases, the J end lost 8 bases, and 14 bases lay between the germline ends. The repertoire was sequenced with immunoSEQ multiplex PCR; TCRdb's copy has only in-frame clones and lacks some. The sample records some 180,000 clones, roughly nine tenths being singletons. The chain recombines TRBV5-8 with TRBJ1-2; tentatively, D is TRBD1 (6 bases). The TCR was taken from an adult who received the AZD1222 COVID-19 vaccine. The source material was peripheral blood, sampled 28 days after the second AZD1222 dose. CDR3 in DNA: TGTGCCAGCAGCTGGACCAACAGGGACGGCTACACCTTC. It translates to CASSWTNRDGYTF.